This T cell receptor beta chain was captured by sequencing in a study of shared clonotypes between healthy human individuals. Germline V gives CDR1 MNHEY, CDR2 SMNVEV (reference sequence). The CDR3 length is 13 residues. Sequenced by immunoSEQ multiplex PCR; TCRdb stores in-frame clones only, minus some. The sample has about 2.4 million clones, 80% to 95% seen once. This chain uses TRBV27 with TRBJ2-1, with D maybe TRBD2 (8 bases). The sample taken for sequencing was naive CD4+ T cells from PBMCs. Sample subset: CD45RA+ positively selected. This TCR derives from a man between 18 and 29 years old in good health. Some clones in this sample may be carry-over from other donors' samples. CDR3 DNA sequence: TGTAAAAGGGGGCGGGAGGCCTACAATGAGCAGTTCTTC. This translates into CKRGREAYNEQFF.